The rows below give T cell receptor beta chains drawn from one sample of a study of T-cell memory formation after mild COVID-19. TCRdb reprocessed the 5' RACE reads via MiXCR and lists one record per CDR3 protein. This sample has almost 550,000 distinct CDR3 sequences, with around 21% found just once. Sequencing was done on a sample of PBMCs or a T cell subset sorted from them (not recorded which). Receptors originate from an adult woman who had mild COVID-19 (a few samples of this study predate the infection). Cell type and time point are not known. The CDR3 runs from the conserved cysteine through the conserved F or W. The D gene is left open where the match is weak. Some rows have no size entry. The others give once, few or many, or a class for an expanded clone.

clone_size j_call v_call d_call cdr3_nt cdr3_aa
. TRBJ2-5 TRBV18 TRBD2 TGTGCCAGCTCACCAGGACTAGCGGGGCGAAGAGAGACCCAGTACTTC CASSPGLAGRRETQYF
. TRBJ1-2 TRBV29-1 TRBD1 TGCAGCGTTGTCTTCGACAGGGGCCTCGGTCACACCTTC CSVVFDRGLGHTF
. TRBJ1-1 TRBV30 . TGTGCCTGGAGTCCGGTTGGGGGGGCAACTGAAGCTTTCTTT CAWSPVGGATEAFF
many TRBJ2-7 TRBV5-1 TRBD1 TGCGCCAGCAGCTTCGGACAGGGAACCTACGAGCAGTACTTC CASSFGQGTYEQYF
. TRBJ1-1 TRBV7-2 TRBD1 TGTGCCAGCAGCTCCCAGGGGGGGTCGGGCACTGAAGCTTTCTTT CASSSQGGSGTEAFF
. TRBJ2-1 TRBV10-3 . TGTGCCATCAGGGGAAGGGGATACAATGAGCAGTTCTTC CAIRGRGYNEQFF
few TRBJ2-5 TRBV5-1 . TGCGCCAGCAGCTTGGCGACAGGAGGTCCAGAGACCCAGTACTTC CASSLATGGPETQYF
few TRBJ2-5 TRBV12-3/TRBV12-4 . TGTGCCAGCAGCAGAGCAGGGGTTAAAGAGACCCAGTACTTC CASSRAGVKETQYF
. TRBJ1-2 TRBV7-2 . TGTGCCAGCAGCTTTCAGGAGGGGGTCGGCGGCTACACCTTC CASSFQEGVGGYTF
few TRBJ2-7 TRBV6-2/TRBV6-3 . TGTGCCAGCAGTTACACCCAGGGGCCGTACGAGCAGTACTTC CASSYTQGPYEQYF
. TRBJ2-1 TRBV10-3 TRBD2 TGTGCCATCAGTGAAAGCGGGGTAGCCTACAATGAGCAGTTCTTC CAISESGVAYNEQFF
. TRBJ2-2 TRBV7-9 . TGTGCCAGCATCTATCAGGGGAACACCGGGGAGCTGTTTTTT CASIYQGNTGELFF
many TRBJ1-2 TRBV7-9 . TGTGCCAGCAGCCAACGTGGTGGTTCTGGCTACACCTTC CASSQRGGSGYTF
. TRBJ1-1 TRBV18 . TGTGCCAGCATCTTGGGGGCGAACACTGAAGCTTTCTTT CASILGANTEAFF
. TRBJ1-4 TRBV12-3/TRBV12-4 TRBD1 TGTGCCAGCAGTCGCTGGACAGGGGCGCCTAATGAAAAACTGTTTTTT CASSRWTGAPNEKLFF
. TRBJ2-7 TRBV7-3 . TGTGCCAGCAGCCCAGGCGCAGGAGACGAGCAGTACTTC CASSPGAGDEQYF
few TRBJ1-4 TRBV28 . TGTGCCAGCAGTCAGGACTTGCGATCGGGAAAACTGTTTTTT CASSQDLRSGKLFF
. TRBJ2-5 TRBV5-5 . TGTGCCAGCAGCTTGGGAGGGGGGACGGAGACCCAGTACTTC CASSLGGGTETQYF
many TRBJ2-7 TRBV5-5 . TGTGCCAGCAGTATGTACCCCAACGAGCAGTACTTC CASSMYPNEQYF
. TRBJ2-3 TRBV12-3/TRBV12-4 TRBD2 TGTGCCAGCAGATCACTAGCGGGGCTGGGAGATACGCAGTATTTT CASRSLAGLGDTQYF
few TRBJ2-4 TRBV18 TRBD2 TGTGCCAGCTCACCGGGGACCGCGGGGGGAGCTCAGTACTTC CASSPGTAGGAQYF
. TRBJ2-7 TRBV2 TRBD1 TGTGCCAGCCGGTTGGGACAGGGGGCTTACGAGCAGTACTTC CASRLGQGAYEQYF
few TRBJ1-2 TRBV12-3/TRBV12-4 . TGTGCCAGCACAGGGTTATATGGCTACACCTTC CASTGLYGYTF
few TRBJ2-3 TRBV3-1 . TGTGCCAGCAGCCAAGGAGGCTCGCAGTATTTT CASSQGGSQYF
. TRBJ2-3 TRBV30 . TGTGCCTGGGTGGAAGGGTCAGATACGCAGTATTTT CAWVEGSDTQYF
. TRBJ2-1 TRBV10-3 TRBD2 TGTGCCATCAGTGGCTCCTCTCCGGGACTAGCGGGACTAGGGGTTGAGCAGTTCTTC CAISGSSPGLAGLGVEQFF
. TRBJ1-5 TRBV7-2 TRBD1 TGTGCCAGCAGCTTAGGTGGAGGGGGCATCGGGGAGCCCCAGCATTTT CASSLGGGGIGEPQHF
many TRBJ2-1 TRBV4-3 . TGCGCCAGCAGCCAAGATTTTCGGACCTCCTACAATGAGCAGTTCTTC CASSQDFRTSYNEQFF
. TRBJ1-2 TRBV4-3 TRBD1 TGCGCCAGCAGCCAGGGTGAGGGGGCGGGCGGCTACACCTTC CASSQGEGAGGYTF
. TRBJ2-5 TRBV15 . TGTGCCACCAGCAGAGAGGCAGGTGGGGAGACCCAGTACTTC CATSREAGGETQYF
few TRBJ1-4 TRBV5-1 TRBD1 TGCGCCAGCAGCCAGGGGGCCAGTAATGAAAAACTGTTTTTT CASSQGASNEKLFF
few TRBJ2-1 TRBV3-1 . TGTGCCAGCAGCCCTTTCACTAGAAGCTCCTACAATGAGCAGTTCTTC CASSPFTRSSYNEQFF
. TRBJ2-1 TRBV7-2 TRBD2 TGTGCCAGCAGCTCTCTCGGGGGGTCCTACAATGAGCAGTTCTTC CASSSLGGSYNEQFF
few TRBJ1-2 TRBV7-2 . TGTGCCAGCAGCCAGGGCTTTTACTATGGCTACACCTTC CASSQGFYYGYTF
. TRBJ1-1 TRBV10-3 . TGTGCCATCAGTGAGTCTTTGAGACGCACGACTGAAGCTTTCTTT CAISESLRRTTEAFF
. TRBJ1-1 TRBV7-2 TRBD1 TGTGCCAGCAGCTTACCGGCAGGGGGGGACACTGAAGCTTTCTTT CASSLPAGGDTEAFF
many TRBJ1-5 TRBV12-3/TRBV12-4 . TGTGCCAGCAGTTTGAGGAGCAATCAGCCCCAGCATTTT CASSLRSNQPQHF
few TRBJ1-1 TRBV4-2 . TGTGCCAGCAGCAGGGGGTCGAGCACTGAAGCTTTCTTT CASSRGSSTEAFF
few TRBJ2-1 TRBV25-1 . TGTGCCAGCACCGGGGGCGGGATCACCTACAATGAGCAGTTCTTC CASTGGGITYNEQFF
few TRBJ2-3 TRBV11-2 TRBD2 TGTGCCAGCAGCCGAGGGCTAGCGGGGCCCCCTTTGGATACGCAGTATTTT CASSRGLAGPPLDTQYF
. TRBJ2-5 TRBV18 . TGTGCCAGCTCACCACCGGCGGAATTGTACCAAGAGACCCAGTACTTC CASSPPAELYQETQYF
few TRBJ1-2 TRBV6-6 . TGTGCCAGCAGTACCCGCCAGGGAATCTATGGCTACACCTTC CASSTRQGIYGYTF
many TRBJ2-1 TRBV24-1 . TGTGCCACCAGTGCCCCGGACTCCTCCTCCTACAATGAGCAGTTCTTC CATSAPDSSSYNEQFF
. TRBJ2-7 TRBV4-3 TRBD2 TGCGCCAGCAGCCAAGGAGCGGGAGGTACAACCTACGAGCAGTACTTC CASSQGAGGTTYEQYF
few TRBJ1-2 TRBV30 . TGTGCCTGGAGTGTTCGGGGGGCGCGTAACTATGGCTACACCTTC CAWSVRGARNYGYTF
few TRBJ2-1 TRBV9 . TGTGCCAGCAGCCCATCGGCGCTAGTTACCGGAAATGAGCAGTTCTTC CASSPSALVTGNEQFF
. TRBJ2-5 TRBV7-9 . TGTGCCAGCAGCTTAGCGACGACAATAGAGACCCAGTACTTC CASSLATTIETQYF
few TRBJ2-3 TRBV6-5 TRBD1 TGTGCCAGCAGTTACGGGACAGGGGGGGATACGCAGTATTTT CASSYGTGGDTQYF
. TRBJ2-7 TRBV4-1 . TGCGCCAGCAGCCAAGACTATGGTTGGGCCTACGAGCAGTACTTC CASSQDYGWAYEQYF
few TRBJ2-7 TRBV7-8 . TGTGCCAGCAGCGAGACCATGGGGCCCTACGAGCAGTACTTC CASSETMGPYEQYF
few TRBJ1-1 TRBV7-3 . TGTGCCAGCAGTCCGGGGGGGATCACTGAAGCTTTCTTT CASSPGGITEAFF
many TRBJ2-5 TRBV7-9 . TGTGCCAGCAGCTTTCCCGGGGGGCCAATGAAGACCCAGTACTTC CASSFPGGPMKTQYF
few TRBJ1-1 TRBV9 . TGTGCCAGCAGCGGTCCTGGGGGTACTGAAGCTTTCTTT CASSGPGGTEAFF
. TRBJ2-7 TRBV3-1 . TGTGCCAGCAGTAGTAATCAGGGGACCGCCTACGAGCAGTACTTC CASSSNQGTAYEQYF
. TRBJ2-2 TRBV5-6 TRBD1 TGTGCCAGCAGCGCGACAGGGGTACACGGGGAGCTGTTTTTT CASSATGVHGELFF